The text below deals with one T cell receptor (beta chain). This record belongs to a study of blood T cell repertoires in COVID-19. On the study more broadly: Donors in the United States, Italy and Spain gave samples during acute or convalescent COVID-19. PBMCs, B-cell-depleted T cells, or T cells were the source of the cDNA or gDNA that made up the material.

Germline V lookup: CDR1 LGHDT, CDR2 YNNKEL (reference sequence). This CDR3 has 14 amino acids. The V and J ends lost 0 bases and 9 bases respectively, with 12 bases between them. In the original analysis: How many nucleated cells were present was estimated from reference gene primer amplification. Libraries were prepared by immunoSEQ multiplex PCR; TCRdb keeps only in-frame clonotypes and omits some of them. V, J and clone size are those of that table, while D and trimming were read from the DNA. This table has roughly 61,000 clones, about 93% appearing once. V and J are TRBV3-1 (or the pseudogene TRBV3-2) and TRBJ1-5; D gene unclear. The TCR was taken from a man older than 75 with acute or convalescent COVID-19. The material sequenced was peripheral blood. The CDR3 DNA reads TGTGCCAGCAGCCAAGATCCAGGTCGGTGGCCCCAGCATTTT. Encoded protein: CASSQDPGRWPQHF.